This T cell receptor (beta chain) was sequenced during a study of PD-1 blockade in classical Hodgkin lymphoma. On the study more broadly: Intravenous delivery of nivolumab at 3 mg/kg to patients occurred every 2 weeks.

TCRdb's copy holds only in-frame clones and misses some; the assay was immunoSEQ multiplex PCR. The table has approximately 52,000 clones, approximately 86% seen once; the top ten hold 6% to 7%. This clone is judged medium-sized. Time point noted: cycle 4 day 1 (C4D1), after 6 weeks of nivolumab. Each and every patient relapsed after autologous stem cell transplantation, and patients got differing brentuximab vedotin exposure. Patients had relapsed/refractory classical Hodgkin lymphoma with complete response, partial response or progressive disease as best response. The length of the CDR3 is 11 residues. Germline CDR1 SEHNR, CDR2 FQNEAQ (reference sequence). Trimming removed 4 bases from V and 6 bases from J, with 3 bases in between.

The chain couples TRBV7-9 to TRBJ2-2; D is unresolved. The TCR sequence derives from a human donor with classical Hodgkin lymphoma. This sample comprised peripheral blood mononuclear cells (PBMCs), obtained before the fourth cycle of nivolumab. Written as DNA, the CDR3 is TGTGCCAGCAGCTATCCCGGGGAGCTGTTTTTT. Its translation: CASSYPGELFF.